This T cell receptor beta chain was recorded in a study of T-cell reconstitution after alpha-beta-depleted transplantation in children. Whole-study results and caveats: Newly made T cells mostly supplied T-cell counts and diversity one year after transplant. The study traced high day-60 TCRbeta diversity in some patients to surviving recipient T cells and thymic progenitors. The origin of alpha-beta T cells about two months after transplant was reportedly several hundred expanded graft clones.

The germline V and J ends were trimmed by 3 bases and 7 bases, with 7 bases remaining between them. CDR3 length equals 11 residues. Germline V lookup: CDR1 SGHRS, CDR2 YFSETQ. This clonotype was detected a few times. Its antigen is unidentified. Preparing the TCRbeta library involved the use of unique molecular identifiers. TCRdb used MiXCR to reprocess the PCR reads, holding one entry per CDR3 protein. The sample contains about 830,000 distinct CDR3 sequences, under 20% of which appear only once. This clonotype was obtained from a male patient younger than 18 who had a stem cell transplant for acute lymphoblastic leukemia, so the T cells may come from the graft donor. The chain carries TRBV5-1 and TRBJ2-5, with D hard to call. Here the sequenced sample was PBMCs, mostly from graft donor cells, taken 360 days after TCRalphabeta/CD19-depleted stem cell transplant. The CDR3 reads CASSYTSTQYF. The CDR3 DNA sequence: TGCGCCAGCAGCTACACCTCGACCCAGTACTTC.